This T cell receptor (beta chain) was identified during a study of response to subunit inactivated influenza vaccine. Whole-study findings and limits: Authors proposed each seasonal influenza vaccination draws in few new T cells.

MiXCR, applied by TCRdb to the RT-PCR reads, yields one record per CDR3 protein. The profile shows about 780,000 distinct CDR3 sequences, less than 20% of them singletons. The CDR3 is 11 residues long. Per germline, CDR1 MNHEY and CDR2 SVGEGT. V was shortened by 8 bases and J by 5 bases, with 10 bases between the two germline ends. On this clonotype: Its antigen is unidentified.

This chain joins TRBV6-2 or TRBV6-3 and TRBJ2-7; maybe TRBD1 (6 bases). The sequenced sample was PBMCs from blood, obtained around 5 days after vaccination. This receptor was taken from a man aged 50-59 years who received an inactivated influenza vaccine. The CDR3 here is CASQQGHEQYF. In DNA, the CDR3 is TGTGCCAGCCAACAGGGCCACGAGCAGTACTTC.